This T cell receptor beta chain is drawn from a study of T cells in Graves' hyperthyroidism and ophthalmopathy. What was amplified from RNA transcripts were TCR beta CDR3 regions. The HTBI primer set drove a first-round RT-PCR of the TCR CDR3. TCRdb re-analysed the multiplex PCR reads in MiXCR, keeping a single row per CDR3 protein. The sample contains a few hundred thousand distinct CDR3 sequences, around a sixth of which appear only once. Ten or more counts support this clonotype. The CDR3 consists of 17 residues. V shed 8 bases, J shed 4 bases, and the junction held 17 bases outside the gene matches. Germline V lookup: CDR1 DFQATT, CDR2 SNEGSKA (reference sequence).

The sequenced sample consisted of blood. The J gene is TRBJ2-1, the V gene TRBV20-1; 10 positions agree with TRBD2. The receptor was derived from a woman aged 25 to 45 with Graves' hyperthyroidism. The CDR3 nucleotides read TGCAGTCTCTTGGGCCTAGCGGGAGTAGGGGGATACAATGAGCAGTTCTTC. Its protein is CSLLGLAGVGGYNEQFF.